This T cell receptor (beta chain) was recorded in a study of T-cell reconstitution after alpha-beta-depleted transplantation in children. The germline V gene encodes CDR1 MDHEN and CDR2 SYDVKM. There are 12 residues in the CDR3. V lost 6 bases, J lost 6 bases, and 12 bases lay in between. Researchers prepared the TCRbeta library using unique molecular identifiers, the study reports. TCRdb ran MiXCR on the PCR reads and lists one entry per CDR3 protein. Of 240,000 or so distinct CDR3 sequences listed, more than 10% are singletons. This clonotype was seen ten or more times. This sequence was found in a human donor who donated a stem cell graft to a child with acute lymphoblastic leukemia. The material was PBMCs from the stem cell graft donor, obtained from the stem cell graft. The rearrangement uses TRBV28 and TRBJ2-7, with D perhaps assigned TRBD1 or TRBD2 (5 bases each). This chain's CDR3 is CASRAPGREQYF. The CDR3 DNA is TGTGCCAGCAGAGCTCCGGGGCGCGAGCAGTACTTC.